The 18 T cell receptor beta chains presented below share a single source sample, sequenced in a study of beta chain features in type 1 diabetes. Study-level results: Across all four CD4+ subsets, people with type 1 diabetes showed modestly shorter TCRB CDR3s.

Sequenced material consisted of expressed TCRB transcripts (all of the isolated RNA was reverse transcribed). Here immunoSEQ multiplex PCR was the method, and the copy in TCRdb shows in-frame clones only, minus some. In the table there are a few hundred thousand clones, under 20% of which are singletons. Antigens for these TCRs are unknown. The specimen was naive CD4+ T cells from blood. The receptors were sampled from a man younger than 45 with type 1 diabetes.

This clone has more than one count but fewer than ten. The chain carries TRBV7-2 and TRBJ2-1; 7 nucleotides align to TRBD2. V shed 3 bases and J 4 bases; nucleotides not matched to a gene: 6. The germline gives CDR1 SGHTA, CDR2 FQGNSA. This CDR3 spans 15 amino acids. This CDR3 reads CASSLGLSSYNEQFF. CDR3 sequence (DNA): TGTGCCAGCAGCTTGGGACTATCATCTTACAATGAGCAGTTCTTC.

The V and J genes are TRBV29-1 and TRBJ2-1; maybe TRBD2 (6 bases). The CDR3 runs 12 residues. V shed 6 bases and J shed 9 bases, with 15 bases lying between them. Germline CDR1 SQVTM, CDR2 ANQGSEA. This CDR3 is CSVGTAAVEQFF. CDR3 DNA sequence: TGCAGCGTCGGGACTGCCGCTGTTGAGCAGTTCTTC.

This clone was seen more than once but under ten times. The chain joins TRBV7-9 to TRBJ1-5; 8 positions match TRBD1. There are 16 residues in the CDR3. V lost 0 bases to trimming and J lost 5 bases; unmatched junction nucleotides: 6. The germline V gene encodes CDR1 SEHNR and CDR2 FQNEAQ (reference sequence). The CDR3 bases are TGTGCCAGCAGCTTAGCCTGGGACAGGCAAGATCAGCCCCAGCATTTT. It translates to CASSLAWDRQDQPQHF.

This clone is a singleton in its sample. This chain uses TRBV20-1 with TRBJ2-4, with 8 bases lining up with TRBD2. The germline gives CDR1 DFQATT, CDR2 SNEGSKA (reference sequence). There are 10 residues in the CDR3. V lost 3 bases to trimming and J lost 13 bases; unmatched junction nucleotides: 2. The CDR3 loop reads CSASREGQYF. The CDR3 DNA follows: TGCAGTGCTAGCCGGGAGGGACAGTACTTC.

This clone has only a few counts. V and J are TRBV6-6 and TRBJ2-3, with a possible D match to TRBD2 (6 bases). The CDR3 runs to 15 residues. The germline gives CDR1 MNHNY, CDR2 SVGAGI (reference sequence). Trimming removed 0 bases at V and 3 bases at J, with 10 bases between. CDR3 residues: CASSYSGLWTDTQYF. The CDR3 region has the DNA TGTGCCAGCAGTTACTCGGGACTCTGGACAGATACGCAGTATTTT.

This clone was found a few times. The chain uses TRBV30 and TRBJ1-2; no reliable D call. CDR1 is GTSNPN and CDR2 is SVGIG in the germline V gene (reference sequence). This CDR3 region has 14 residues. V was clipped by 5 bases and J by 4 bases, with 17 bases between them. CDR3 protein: CAWVSGNLGYGYTF. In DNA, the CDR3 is TGTGCCTGGGTTAGTGGGAACTTGGGCTATGGCTACACCTTC.

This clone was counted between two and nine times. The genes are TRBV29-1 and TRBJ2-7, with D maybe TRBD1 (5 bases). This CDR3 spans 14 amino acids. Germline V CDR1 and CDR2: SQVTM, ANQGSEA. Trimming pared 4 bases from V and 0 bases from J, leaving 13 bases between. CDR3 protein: CSVGVKGHSYEQYF. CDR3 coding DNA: TGCAGCGTTGGGGTTAAGGGGCACTCCTACGAGCAGTACTTC.

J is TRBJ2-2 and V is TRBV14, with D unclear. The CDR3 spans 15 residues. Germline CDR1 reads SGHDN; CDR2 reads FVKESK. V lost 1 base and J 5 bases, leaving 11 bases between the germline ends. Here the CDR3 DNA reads TGTGCCAGCAGCCAAGCCGCGCCCCTGACCGGGGAGCTGTTTTTT. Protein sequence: CASSQAAPLTGELFF.

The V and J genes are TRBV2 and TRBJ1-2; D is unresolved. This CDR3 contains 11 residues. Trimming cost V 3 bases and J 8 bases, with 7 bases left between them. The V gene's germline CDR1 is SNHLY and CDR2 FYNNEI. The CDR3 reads CASSDPWGYTF. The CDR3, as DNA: TGTGCCAGCAGTGATCCTTGGGGCTACACCTTC.

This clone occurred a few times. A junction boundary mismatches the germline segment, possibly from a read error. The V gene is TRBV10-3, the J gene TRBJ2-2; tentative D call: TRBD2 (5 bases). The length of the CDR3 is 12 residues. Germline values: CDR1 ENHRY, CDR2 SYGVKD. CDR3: CAINEGPGELFF. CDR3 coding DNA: TGTGCCATCAATGAGGGCCCCGGGGAGCTGTTTTTT.

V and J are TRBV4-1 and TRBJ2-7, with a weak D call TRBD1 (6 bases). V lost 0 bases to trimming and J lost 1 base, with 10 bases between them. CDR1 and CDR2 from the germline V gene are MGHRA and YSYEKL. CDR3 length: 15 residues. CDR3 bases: TGCGCCAGCAGCCAAGACCGAACAGGGTCCTACGAGCAGTACTTC. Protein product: CASSQDRTGSYEQYF.

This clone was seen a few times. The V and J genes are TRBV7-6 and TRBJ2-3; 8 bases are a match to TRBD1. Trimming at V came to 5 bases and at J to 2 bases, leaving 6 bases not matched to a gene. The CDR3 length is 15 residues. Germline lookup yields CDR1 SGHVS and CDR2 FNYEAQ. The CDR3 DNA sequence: TGTGCCAGCAGCCCCCGACAGGGGTACACAGATACGCAGTATTTT. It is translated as CASSPRQGYTDTQYF.

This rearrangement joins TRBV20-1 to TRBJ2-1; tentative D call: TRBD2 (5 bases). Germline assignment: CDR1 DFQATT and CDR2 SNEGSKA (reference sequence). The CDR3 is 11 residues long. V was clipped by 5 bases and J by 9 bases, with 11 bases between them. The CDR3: CSASSLFEQFF. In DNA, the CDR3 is TGCAGTGCTTCTAGCTTATTTGAGCAGTTCTTC.

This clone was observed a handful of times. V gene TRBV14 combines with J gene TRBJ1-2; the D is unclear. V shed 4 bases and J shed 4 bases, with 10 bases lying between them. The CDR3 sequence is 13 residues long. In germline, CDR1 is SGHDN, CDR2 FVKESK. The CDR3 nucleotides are TGTGCCAGCAGCCGCGGGGAGACCTATGGCTACACCTTC. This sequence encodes CASSRGETYGYTF.

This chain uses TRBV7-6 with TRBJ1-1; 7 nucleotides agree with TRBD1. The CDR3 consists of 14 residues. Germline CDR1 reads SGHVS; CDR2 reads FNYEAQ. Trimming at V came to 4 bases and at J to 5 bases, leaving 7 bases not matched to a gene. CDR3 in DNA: TGTGCCAGCAGCTCACAGGGGACGACGACTGAAGCTTTCTTT. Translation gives CASSSQGTTTEAFF.

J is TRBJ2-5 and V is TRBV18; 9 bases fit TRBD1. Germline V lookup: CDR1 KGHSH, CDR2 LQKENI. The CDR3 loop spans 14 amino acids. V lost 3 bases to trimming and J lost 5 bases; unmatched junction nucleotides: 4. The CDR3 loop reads CASSPTGGGETQYF. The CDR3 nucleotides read TGTGCCAGCTCACCGACAGGGGGAGGCGAGACCCAGTACTTC.

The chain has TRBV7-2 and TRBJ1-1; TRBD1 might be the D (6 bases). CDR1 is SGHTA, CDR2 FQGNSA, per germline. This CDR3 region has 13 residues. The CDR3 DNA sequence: TGTGTCGTTCGGCGGGGGCTGAACACTGAAGCTTTCTTT. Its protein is CVVRRGLNTEAFF.

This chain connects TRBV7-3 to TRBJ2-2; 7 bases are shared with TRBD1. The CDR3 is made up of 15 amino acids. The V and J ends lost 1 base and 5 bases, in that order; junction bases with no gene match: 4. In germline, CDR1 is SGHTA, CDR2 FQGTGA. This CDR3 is CASSLIGTATGELFF. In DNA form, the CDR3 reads TGTGCCAGCAGCTTAATCGGGACAGCTACCGGGGAGCTGTTTTTT.